This T cell receptor (beta chain) was sequenced in a study of shared clonotypes between healthy human individuals. The length of the CDR3 is 15 residues. Germline V gene data show CDR1 as GTSNPN and CDR2 as SVGIG (reference sequence). V lost 2 bases, J lost 4 bases, and 6 bases stayed unmatched. Study-level findings and limits: Memory subsets generally showed smaller estimated richness than naive subsets did. Around 5.3% of naive CD4 clonotypes were shared across four donors.

Those who donated were healthy HIV-negative adults, with no recent acute infections or vaccinations reported. On this clone: As yet, its antigen is unknown.

Per the original methods: ImmunoSEQ output held junction-only sequences without quality scores, so filtering differed. Measured with immunoSEQ multiplex PCR; TCRdb has only the in-frame clones, and not every one. The V and J calls and clone size were taken over from that table, and D and trimming were inferred from the DNA. Among 2.5 million or so clones, roughly nine tenths were seen once, and the ten largest hold 0.13% to 0.15%. The receptor comes from a man aged 18 to 35 in good health. Sample: naive CD4+ T cells sorted from blood. Subset reported: CD45RA+ positively selected. The chain links TRBV30 to TRBJ2-1, with 9 bases lining up with TRBD1. The CDR3 DNA reads TGTGCCTGGAGTCGTCCGGACAGGGGATACAATGAGCAGTTCTTC. Translated: CAWSRPDRGYNEQFF. Full variable domain (outside the CDR3, taken from reference TRBV30 and TRBJ2-1): SQTIHQWPATLVQPVGSPLSLECTVEGTSNPNLYWYRQAAGRGLQLLFYSVGIGQISSEVPQNLSASRPQDRQFILSSKKLLLSDSGFYLCAWSRPDRGYNEQFFGPGTRLTVL.